This T cell receptor (beta chain) stems from a study of cytomegalovirus exposure and HLA in healthy donors. Germline CDR1 is MNHEY and CDR2 is SVGAGI. V dropped 6 bases and J dropped 7; count of bases not matched to a gene: 8. The CDR3 loop spans 14 amino acids. The method was immunoSEQ multiplex PCR; TCRdb's version includes in-frame clones alone and lacks a portion of them. In the table there are 130,000 to 150,000 clones, approximately 89% of which are singletons. Separate from the 666-subject first cohort, the approximately 120-subject validation cohort was the one that the donors belonged to. A remark on this clone: Its antigen is not known.

Findings of the study overall: Under in vitro conditions, a few CMV-associated chains were confirmed as specific for CMV antigens. According to a subsequent analysis, TCR clusters from the first cohort were inclined to appear together in the roughly 120 validation repertoires.

The sequence was obtained from a woman in her late teens or twenties in good health and CMV-seropositive. Sequencing used PBMCs. J is TRBJ2-7 and V is TRBV6-5, with 11 positions matching TRBD1. This chain's CDR3 is CASSRGTGGAEQYF. As DNA, the CDR3 is TGTGCCAGCAGCCGGGGGACAGGGGGTGCGGAGCAGTACTTC.